This T cell receptor (beta chain) was identified in a study of T cells after posttransplantation cyclophosphamide. In this sample, this clone turned up a few times. The antigen remains undetermined. Produced via immunoSEQ multiplex PCR; TCRdb's table is partial and in-frame only. Here the sample spans 25,000 to 30,000 clones, just over 85% being singletons. This related bone marrow graft donor gave peripheral blood on the day of marrow donation. The study's findings and limits: Donor-recipient repertoire similarity was low at 1-2 months, rising over year one. Recipient CMV seropositivity and CMV reactivation strongly tracked TRB clonality. Tissue-infiltrating T cells from skin or gut overlapped little with blood T cells.

V lost 3 bases and J 2 bases, leaving 10 bases between the germline ends. Germline values: CDR1 SGHVS, CDR2 FQNEAQ. This CDR3 contains 14 residues. The source is a man in his fifties. Sequencing was performed on PBMCs. J is TRBJ1-1 and V is TRBV7-8; D unclear. The CDR3 nucleotides read TGTGCCAGCAGCTTTGACCGGGAAAACACTGAAGCTTTCTTT. It is translated as CASSFDRENTEAFF.